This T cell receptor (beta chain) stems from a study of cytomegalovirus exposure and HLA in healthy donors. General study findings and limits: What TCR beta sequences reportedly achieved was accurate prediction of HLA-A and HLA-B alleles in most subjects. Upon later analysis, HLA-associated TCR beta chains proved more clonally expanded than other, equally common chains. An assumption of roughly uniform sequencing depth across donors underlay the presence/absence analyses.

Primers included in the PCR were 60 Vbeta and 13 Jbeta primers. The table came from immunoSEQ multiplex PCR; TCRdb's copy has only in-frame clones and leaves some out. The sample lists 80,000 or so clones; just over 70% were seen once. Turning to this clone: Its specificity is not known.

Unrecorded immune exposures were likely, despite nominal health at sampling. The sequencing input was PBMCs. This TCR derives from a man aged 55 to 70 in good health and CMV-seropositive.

This chain's CDR3 is CASSQDGTGNEQFF. CDR3 DNA: TGTGCCAGCAGCCAAGACGGGACAGGGAATGAGCAGTTCTTC. The genes are TRBV14 and TRBJ2-1, with 9 bases identical to TRBD1. The CDR3 has 14 residues. The germline V gene encodes CDR1 SGHDN and CDR2 FVKESK. V trimming: 0 bases; J trimming: 7 bases; junction bases outside the gene matches: 1.